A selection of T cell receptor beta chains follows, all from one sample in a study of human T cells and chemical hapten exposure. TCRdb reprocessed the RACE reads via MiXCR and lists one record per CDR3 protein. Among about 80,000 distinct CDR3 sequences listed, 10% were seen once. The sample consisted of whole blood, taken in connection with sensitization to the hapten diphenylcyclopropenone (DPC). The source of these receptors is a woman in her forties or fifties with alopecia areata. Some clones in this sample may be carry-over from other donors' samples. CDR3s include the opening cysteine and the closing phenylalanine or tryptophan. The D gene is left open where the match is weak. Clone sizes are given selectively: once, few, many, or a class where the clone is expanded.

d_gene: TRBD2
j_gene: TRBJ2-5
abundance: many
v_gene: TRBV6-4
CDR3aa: CASSRNGGEGETQYF
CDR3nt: TGTGCCAGCAGTCGAAACGGAGGGGAGGGAGAGACCCAGTACTTC

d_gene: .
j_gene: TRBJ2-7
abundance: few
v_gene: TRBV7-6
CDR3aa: CARSLATRAEQYF
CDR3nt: TGTGCCCGCAGCTTAGCTACCAGAGCCGAGCAGTACTTC

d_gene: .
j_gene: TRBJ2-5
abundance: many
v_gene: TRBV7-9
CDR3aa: CASSEAETQYF
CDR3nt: TGTGCCAGCAGCGAGGCGGAGACCCAGTACTTC

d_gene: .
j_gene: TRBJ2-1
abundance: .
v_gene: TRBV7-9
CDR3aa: CASSFDGSLDNEQFF
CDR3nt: TGTGCCAGCAGCTTCGACGGGAGTCTCGACAATGAGCAGTTCTTC

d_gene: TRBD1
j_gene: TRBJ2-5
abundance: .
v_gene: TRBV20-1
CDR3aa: CSADRGTAQETQYF
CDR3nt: TGCAGTGCCGATAGAGGGACAGCACAAGAGACCCAGTACTTC

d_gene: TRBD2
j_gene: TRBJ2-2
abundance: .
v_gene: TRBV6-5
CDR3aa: CASRREGAGELFF
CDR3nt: TGTGCCAGCAGGAGGGAGGGTGCCGGGGAGCTGTTTTTT

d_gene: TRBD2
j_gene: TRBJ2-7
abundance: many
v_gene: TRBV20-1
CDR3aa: CSAGTSGSSYEQYF
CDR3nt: TGCAGTGCGGGGACTAGCGGGAGCTCCTACGAGCAGTACTTC

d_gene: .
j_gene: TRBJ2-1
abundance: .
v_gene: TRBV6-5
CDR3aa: CASSQGRASYNEQFF
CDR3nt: TGTGCCAGCAGCCAAGGGCGGGCTTCCTACAATGAGCAGTTCTTC

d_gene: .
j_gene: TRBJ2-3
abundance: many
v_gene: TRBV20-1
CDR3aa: CSDLYRPTDTQYF
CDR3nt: TGCAGTGACCTCTATCGACCCACAGATACGCAGTATTTT

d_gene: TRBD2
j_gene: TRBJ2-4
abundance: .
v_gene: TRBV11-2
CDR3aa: CASSLAGGLYIQYF
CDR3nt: TGTGCCAGCAGCTTAGCGGGAGGTCTGTACATTCAGTACTTC

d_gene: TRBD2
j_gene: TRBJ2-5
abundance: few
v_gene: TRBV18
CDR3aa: CASSPDLAGSPKTQYF
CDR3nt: TGTGCCAGCTCACCGGATTTAGCGGGGAGCCCAAAGACCCAGTACTTC

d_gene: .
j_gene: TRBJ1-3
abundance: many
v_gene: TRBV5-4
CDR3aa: CASSLGPGVLGNTIYF
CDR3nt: TGTGCCAGCAGCTTGGGGCCGGGGGTCCTCGGAAACACCATATATTTT

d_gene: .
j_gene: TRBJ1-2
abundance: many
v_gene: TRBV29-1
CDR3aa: CSVEDRLLTYGYTF
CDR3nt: TGCAGCGTTGAAGATCGGCTGCTGACCTATGGCTACACCTTC